Listed below are T cell receptor beta chains from one sample, sequenced in a study of monozygotic twins with inflammatory bowel disease. Following a re-call of the 5' RACE reads, TCRdb has one entry per CDR3 protein and lacks DNA. The sample has 300,000 to 400,000 distinct CDR3 sequences. Sequenced input: blood. These receptors were collected from a human donor with ulcerative colitis or Crohn's disease, or a healthy co-twin of an affected twin (not recorded which). Both conserved end residues are part of each CDR3.

j_call v_call cdr3_aa
TRBJ2-7 TRBV28 CASSLRTLLSYEQYF
TRBJ2-1 TRBV18 CASSWDRANNEQFF
TRBJ2-7 TRBV10-1 CALYTGQGDYEQYF
TRBJ1-2 TRBV29-1 CSAGPWGTYGYTF
TRBJ1-5 TRBV20-1 CSARSDRGPDQPQHF
TRBJ2-1 TRBV7-8 CASSPLRTGNNEQFF
TRBJ1-5 TRBV4-1 CASSQDGDRDGQPQHF
TRBJ2-2 TRBV24-1 CATSRGFTGELFF
TRBJ2-2 TRBV5-1 CASSLPRASGRPTNTGELFF
TRBJ1-3 TRBV12-3/TRBV12-4 CASSFSTAKSSGNTIYF
TRBJ2-7 TRBV11-2 CASSRTSGIYEQYF
TRBJ2-1 TRBV29-1 CSVDREAGGFSYNEQFF
TRBJ2-7 TRBV20-1 CSARGHRVEEQYF
TRBJ1-6 TRBV6-1 CASRRGEYNSPLHF
TRBJ1-1 TRBV28 CASSLLEVVMNTEAFF
TRBJ2-2 TRBV4-3 CASRDLTNTGELFF
TRBJ1-5 TRBV27 CASRLYIGSNQPQHF
TRBJ2-5 TRBV10-3 CAIRGEETQYF
TRBJ2-7 TRBV10-3 CAISGTESYEQYF
TRBJ2-7 TRBV5-1 CASSLDAVPVEQYF
TRBJ2-4 TRBV28 CASSSYSTGQNIQYF
TRBJ2-3 TRBV6-1 CASSPLSGLRPTDTQYF
TRBJ1-2 TRBV7-9 CASSPHRGGYTF
TRBJ2-1 TRBV9 CASSEITGGSYNEQFF
TRBJ1-1 TRBV12-3/TRBV12-4 CASSPGDRVNTEAFF
TRBJ2-1 TRBV7-9 CASRPKYREPSYNEQFF
TRBJ1-1 TRBV15 CATSRERPLNTEAFF
TRBJ2-2 TRBV29-1 CTVRDTGELFF
TRBJ1-1 TRBV18 CASSPPSRDSLEAFF
TRBJ1-5 TRBV20-1 CSAGKAGGRQPQHF
TRBJ1-1 TRBV5-1 CASSLRQTNTEAFF
TRBJ1-2 TRBV28 CASSLQTEQRNYGYTF
TRBJ1-2 TRBV5-1 CASSLGTGSPAHGYTF
TRBJ1-1 TRBV18 CASSTAANTEAFF
TRBJ2-5 TRBV20-1 CSAREVRVKETQYF
TRBJ1-2 TRBV12-3/TRBV12-4 CASRRSGKIEFHGTF
TRBJ2-5 TRBV11-2 CASSFGIQETQYF
TRBJ1-4 TRBV5-6 CASSRTGTGSEKLFF
TRBJ2-1 TRBV7-9 CASSPGTGTNYNEQFF
TRBJ1-5 TRBV6-5 CASSYGISDRSNQPQHF
TRBJ2-6 TRBV7-2 CASSRDSGANVLTF
TRBJ1-6 TRBV4-1 CASSQDHNAAGYSPLHF